The rows below give T cell receptor beta chains drawn from one sample of a study of read filtering for tumor transcriptome and immune sequencing. From the reads, TCRdb called clonotypes with MiXCR, one entry per CDR3 protein. The table shows over 90,000 distinct CDR3 sequences, with roughly 21% occurring only once. Sequencing was carried out using a population of CD138-negative cells sorted from bone marrow. Source of these receptors: a donor older than 35 with multiple myeloma. Both conserved end residues are part of each CDR3. Each record gives: V gene, J gene, D gene, CDR3 protein. The D gene is left open where the match is weak.

V gene: TRBV4-1
J gene: TRBJ2-7
D gene: TRBD2
CDR3 protein: CASSQDPAGGRYEQYF

V gene: TRBV28
J gene: TRBJ1-1
D gene: .
CDR3 protein: CASSFGDGVEAFF

V gene: TRBV12-3/TRBV12-4
J gene: TRBJ2-5
D gene: .
CDR3 protein: CASSFARETQYF

V gene: TRBV6-2/TRBV6-3
J gene: TRBJ2-3
D gene: .
CDR3 protein: CASSYGGAGAQYF

V gene: TRBV28
J gene: TRBJ1-4
D gene: .
CDR3 protein: CASSLFGTLNEKLFF

V gene: TRBV20-1
J gene: TRBJ2-5
D gene: .
CDR3 protein: CSASPTAEETQYF

V gene: TRBV19
J gene: TRBJ2-3
D gene: .
CDR3 protein: CASSMTRGFTDTQYF

V gene: TRBV18
J gene: TRBJ2-5
D gene: TRBD2
CDR3 protein: CASSRTRGGVQETQYF

V gene: TRBV5-1
J gene: TRBJ2-7
D gene: .
CDR3 protein: CASTTFAGAYEQYF

V gene: TRBV20-1
J gene: TRBJ1-4
D gene: .
CDR3 protein: CSAGKGFRQGREKLFF

V gene: TRBV20-1
J gene: TRBJ1-2
D gene: TRBD1
CDR3 protein: CSALKDRGDGYTF

V gene: TRBV5-1
J gene: TRBJ2-1
D gene: .
CDR3 protein: CASSLRETVPNEQFF

V gene: TRBV28
J gene: TRBJ1-1
D gene: TRBD1
CDR3 protein: CASSLVLGTASEAFF

V gene: TRBV28
J gene: TRBJ1-2
D gene: .
CDR3 protein: CASSFGGIYGYTF

V gene: TRBV5-1
J gene: TRBJ1-1
D gene: .
CDR3 protein: CASSLNAGNTEAFF

V gene: TRBV18
J gene: TRBJ1-1
D gene: .
CDR3 protein: CASSPAQNTEAFF

V gene: TRBV12-3/TRBV12-4
J gene: TRBJ2-7
D gene: TRBD1
CDR3 protein: CASSEDRVHEQYF

V gene: TRBV6-6
J gene: TRBJ2-3
D gene: .
CDR3 protein: CAGRPTIAAQYF

V gene: TRBV7-9
J gene: TRBJ2-5
D gene: .
CDR3 protein: CASSLALSGETRYF

V gene: TRBV28
J gene: TRBJ1-3
D gene: .
CDR3 protein: CASSGPNPSGNTIYF